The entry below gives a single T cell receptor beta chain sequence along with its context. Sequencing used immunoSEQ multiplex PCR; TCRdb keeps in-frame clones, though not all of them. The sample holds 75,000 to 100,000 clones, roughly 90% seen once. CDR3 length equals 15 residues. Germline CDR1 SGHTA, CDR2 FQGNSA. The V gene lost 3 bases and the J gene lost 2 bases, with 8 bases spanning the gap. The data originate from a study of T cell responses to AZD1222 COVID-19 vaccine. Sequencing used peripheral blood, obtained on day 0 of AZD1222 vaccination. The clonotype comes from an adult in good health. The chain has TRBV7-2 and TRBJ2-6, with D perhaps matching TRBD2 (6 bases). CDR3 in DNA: TGTGCCAGCAGCTTGGGGGGAACTGGGGCCAACGTCCTGACTTTC. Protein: CASSLGGTGANVLTF.